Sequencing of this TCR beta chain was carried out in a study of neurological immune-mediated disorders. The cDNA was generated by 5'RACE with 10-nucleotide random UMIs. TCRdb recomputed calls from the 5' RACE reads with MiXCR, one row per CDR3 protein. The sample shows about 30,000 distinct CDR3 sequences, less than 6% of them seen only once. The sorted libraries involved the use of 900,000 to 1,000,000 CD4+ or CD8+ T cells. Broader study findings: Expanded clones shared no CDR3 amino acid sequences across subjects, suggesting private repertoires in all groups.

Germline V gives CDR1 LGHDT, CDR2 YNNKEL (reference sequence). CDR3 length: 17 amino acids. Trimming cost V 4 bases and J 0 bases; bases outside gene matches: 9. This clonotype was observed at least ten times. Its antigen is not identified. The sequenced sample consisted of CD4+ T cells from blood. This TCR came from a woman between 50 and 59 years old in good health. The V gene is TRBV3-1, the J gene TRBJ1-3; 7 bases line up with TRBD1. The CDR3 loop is CASSLLRGGYSGNTIYF. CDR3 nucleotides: TGTGCCAGCAGCCTTCTTAGAGGGGGCTACTCTGGAAACACCATATATTTT.